This TCR beta chain is drawn from a study of blood T cell repertoires in COVID-19. Overall study context: The United States, Italy and Spain were the sources of the acute and convalescent COVID-19 samples. In each case, the material was cDNA or gDNA derived from T cells, B-cell-depleted T cells, or PBMCs.

The CDR3 covers 17 residues. After removal of 0 bases from V and 0 bases from J, the junction contained 6 bases not matched to a gene. Germline values: CDR1 MGHRA, CDR2 YSYEKL. In the original workflow: Amplification with reference gene primers provided the estimates of nucleated cell counts. The data were produced by immunoSEQ multiplex PCR, yet TCRdb's version contains in-frame clones alone and is incomplete. The V and J calls and clone size were taken over from that table, and D and trimming were inferred from the DNA. This repertoire shows approximately 300,000 clones, around 90% found once; its top ten account for about 2.5%.

This TCR derives from a man aged 18 to 30 with active or convalescent COVID-19. Sample: peripheral blood. The chain recombines TRBV4-1 with TRBJ1-1, with TRBD1 matching over 8 bases. In DNA, the CDR3 is TGCGCCAGCAGCCAAGAAACGCAGGGGGCAATGAACACTGAAGCTTTCTTT. This translates into CASSQETQGAMNTEAFF.